This TCR beta chain was sequenced in a study of blood T cell repertoires in COVID-19. Study information: Donors in the United States, Italy and Spain gave samples during acute or convalescent COVID-19. The analysed material was cDNA or gDNA that came from T cells, B-cell-depleted T cells, or PBMCs.

The CDR3 is 17 residues long. V was pared by 4 bases and J by 1 base, with 19 bases between. While infection was still active, Seattle patients were enrolled and then followed longitudinally. Generated by immunoSEQ multiplex PCR, the TCRdb table keeps only in-frame clones and is missing some. The sample records 350,000 or so clones, roughly 90% being singletons. V is TRBV23-1 and J is TRBJ1-1; possible D gene TRBD1, 6 bases. TRBV23-1 is marked as an open reading frame, function uncertain. The material sequenced was peripheral blood. This TCR derives from a woman aged 55-69 years with COVID-19, enrolled during active disease. The CDR3 is CASSRVRENRANTEAFF. CDR3 nucleotides: TGCGCCAGCAGTCGGGTAAGGGAGAACAGGGCGAACACTGAAGCTTTCTTT.